These 5 T cell receptor beta chains were sequenced from one sample in a study of post-analysis software for immune sequencing data. Unique molecular identifiers were present in the TCR beta cDNA libraries. TCRdb itself ran the PCR reads through MiXCR, one entry per CDR3 protein. This sample yields approximately 770,000 distinct CDR3 sequences, of which 46% are seen a single time; 4.9% belongs to the top ten. No antigen has been identified for these receptors. General observations from the study: Five TRBV segments, TRBV5-6, TRBV5-1 and TRBV20-1 among them, were found more frequent in patients than controls.

The sample comprised blood. Every receptor here comes from a girl aged 5 to 17 with multiple sclerosis.

CDR3: CASSLSGPTYEQYF. Here the CDR3 DNA reads TGCGCCAGCAGCTTGAGCGGACCCACCTACGAGCAGTACTTC. The genes are TRBV5-1 and TRBJ2-7; perhaps TRBD2 as D (5 bases). V shed 1 base and J shed 2 bases, with 10 bases lying between them. CDR1 SGHRS and CDR2 YFSETQ come from the germline V gene. The CDR3 contains 14 residues.

The genes are TRBV15 and TRBJ2-1; TRBD1 aligns across 8 bases. Germline V gene data show CDR1 as LNHNV and CDR2 as YYDKDF (reference sequence). The CDR3 extends over 15 amino acids. V was pared by 6 bases and J by 4 bases, with 8 bases of the junction left unmatched. The CDR3 region is CATSREQGGYNEQFF. DNA of the CDR3: TGTGCCACCAGTCGTGAACAGGGGGGATACAATGAGCAGTTCTTC.

The chain is built from TRBV12-3 or TRBV12-4 and TRBJ1-5, with TRBD1 matching over 10 bases. V dropped 8 bases and J dropped 2; count of bases not matched to a gene: 9. The CDR3 runs 16 residues. CDR3 protein: CASSSRGTGGNQPQHF. CDR3 sequence (DNA): TGTGCCAGCTCCTCTCGAGGGACAGGGGGCAATCAGCCCCAGCATTTT.

The chain employs TRBV5-1 and TRBJ1-1, with a weak D call TRBD1 (6 bases). The CDR3 length is 15 residues. Germline loops: CDR1 SGHRS, CDR2 YFSETQ. Trimming stripped 1 base from V and 3 bases from J, with 13 bases between. The CDR3 sequence is CASSLMGGADTEAFF. In DNA form, the CDR3 reads TGCGCCAGCAGCTTGATGGGGGGCGCGGACACTGAAGCTTTCTTT.

The chain has TRBV28 and TRBJ2-7; TRBD1 aligns across 7 bases. Trimming removed 6 bases from V and 0 bases from J; junction bases left unmatched: 11. Germline lookup yields CDR1 MDHEN and CDR2 SYDVKM. This CDR3 has 16 residues. The CDR3 reads CASSPYRQGVSYEQYF. The CDR3 bases are TGTGCCAGCAGCCCTTACCGGCAGGGGGTCTCCTACGAGCAGTACTTC. The full variable domain, in which reference TRBV28 and TRBJ2-7 provide the parts outside the CDR3, is DVKVTQSSRYLVKRTGEKVFLECVQDMDHENMFWYRQDPGLGLRLIYFSYDVKMKEKGDIPEGYSVSREKKERFSLILESASTNQTSMYLCASSPYRQGVSYEQYFGPGTRLTVT.